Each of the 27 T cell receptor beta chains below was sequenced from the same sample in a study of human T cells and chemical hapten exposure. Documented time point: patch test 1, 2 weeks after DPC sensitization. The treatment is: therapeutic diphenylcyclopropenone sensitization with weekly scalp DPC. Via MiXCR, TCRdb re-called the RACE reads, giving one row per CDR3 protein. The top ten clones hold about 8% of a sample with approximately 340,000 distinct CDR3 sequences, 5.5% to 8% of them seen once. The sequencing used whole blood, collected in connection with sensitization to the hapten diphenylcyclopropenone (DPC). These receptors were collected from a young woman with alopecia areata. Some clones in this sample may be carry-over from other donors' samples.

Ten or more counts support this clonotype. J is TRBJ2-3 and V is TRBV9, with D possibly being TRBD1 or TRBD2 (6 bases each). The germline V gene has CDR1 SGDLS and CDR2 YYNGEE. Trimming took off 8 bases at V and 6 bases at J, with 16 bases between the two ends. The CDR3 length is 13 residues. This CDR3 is CASGRGALDTQYF. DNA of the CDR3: TGTGCCAGTGGTAGGGGGGCTTTGGATACGCAGTATTTT.

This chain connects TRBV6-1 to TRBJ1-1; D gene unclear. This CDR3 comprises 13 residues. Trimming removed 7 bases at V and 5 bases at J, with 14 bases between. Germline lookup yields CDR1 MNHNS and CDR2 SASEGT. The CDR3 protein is CASIRLRTTEAFF. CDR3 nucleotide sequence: TGTGCCAGCATTCGCCTGCGGACGACTGAAGCTTTCTTT.

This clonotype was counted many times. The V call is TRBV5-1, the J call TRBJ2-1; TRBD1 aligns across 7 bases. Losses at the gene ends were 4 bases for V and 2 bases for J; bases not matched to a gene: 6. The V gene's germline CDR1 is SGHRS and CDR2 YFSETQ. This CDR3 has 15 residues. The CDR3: CASSLTGVAYNEQFF. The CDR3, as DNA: TGCGCCAGCAGCCTTACAGGGGTTGCCTACAATGAGCAGTTCTTC.

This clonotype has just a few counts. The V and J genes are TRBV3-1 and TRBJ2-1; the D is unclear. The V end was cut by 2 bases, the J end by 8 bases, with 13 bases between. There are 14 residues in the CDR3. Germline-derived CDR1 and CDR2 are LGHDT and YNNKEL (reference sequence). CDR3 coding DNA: TGTGCCAGCAGCCAATACCCGATTGGGGATGAGCAGTTCTTC. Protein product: CASSQYPIGDEQFF.

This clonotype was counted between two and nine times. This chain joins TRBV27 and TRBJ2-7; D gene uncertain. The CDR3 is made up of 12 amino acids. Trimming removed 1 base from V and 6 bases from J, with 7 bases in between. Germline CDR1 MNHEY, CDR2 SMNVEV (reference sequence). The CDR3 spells CASSLFPVEQYF. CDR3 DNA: TGTGCCAGCAGTTTATTTCCCGTCGAGCAGTACTTC.

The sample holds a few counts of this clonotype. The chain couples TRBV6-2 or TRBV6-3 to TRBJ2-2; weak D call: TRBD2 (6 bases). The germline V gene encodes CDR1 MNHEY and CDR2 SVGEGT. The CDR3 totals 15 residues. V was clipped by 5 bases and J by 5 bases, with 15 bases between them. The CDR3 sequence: CASSGSGEGTGELFF. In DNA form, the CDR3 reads TGTGCCAGCAGTGGTAGCGGTGAAGGGACCGGGGAGCTGTTTTTT.

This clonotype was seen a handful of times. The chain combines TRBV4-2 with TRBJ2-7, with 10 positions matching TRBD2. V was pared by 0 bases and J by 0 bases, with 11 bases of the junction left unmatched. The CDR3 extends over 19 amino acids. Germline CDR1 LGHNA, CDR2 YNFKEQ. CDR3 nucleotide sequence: TGTGCCAGCAGCCAAGATCGAGGGCTAGCGGGGGTAATCTCCTACGAGCAGTACTTC. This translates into CASSQDRGLAGVISYEQYF.

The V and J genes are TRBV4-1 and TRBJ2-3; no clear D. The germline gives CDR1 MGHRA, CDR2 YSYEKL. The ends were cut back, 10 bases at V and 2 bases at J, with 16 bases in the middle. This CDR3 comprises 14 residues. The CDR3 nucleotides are TGCGCCACTGCCGACCCGGCTGTCACAGATACGCAGTATTTT. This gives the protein CATADPAVTDTQYF.

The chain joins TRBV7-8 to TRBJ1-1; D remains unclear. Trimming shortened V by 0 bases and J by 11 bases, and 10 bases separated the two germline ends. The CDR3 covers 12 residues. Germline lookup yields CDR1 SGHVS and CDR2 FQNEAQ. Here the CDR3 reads CASSLATSGAFF. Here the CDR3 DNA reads TGTGCCAGCAGCTTAGCGACAAGTGGCGCTTTCTTT.

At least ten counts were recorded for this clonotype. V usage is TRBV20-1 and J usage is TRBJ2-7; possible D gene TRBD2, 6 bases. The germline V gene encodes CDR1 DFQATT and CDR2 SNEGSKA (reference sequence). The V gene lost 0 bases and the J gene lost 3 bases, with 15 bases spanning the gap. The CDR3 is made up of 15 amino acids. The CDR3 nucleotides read TGCAGTGCTAGAGAATTGGATAGCGGTTACTACGAGCAGTACTTC. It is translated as CSARELDSGYYEQYF.

CDR3 sequence reads: CASSETQGWQPQHF. In nucleotides, the CDR3 is TGTGCCAGCAGTGAAACCCAGGGTTGGCAGCCCCAGCATTTT. The rearrangement links TRBV6-1 to TRBJ1-5, with TRBD1 as a possible D gene (5 bases). Germline CDR1 reads MNHNS; CDR2 reads SASEGT. The V and J ends lost 2 bases and 7 bases respectively, with 12 bases between them. This CDR3 is built from 14 residues.

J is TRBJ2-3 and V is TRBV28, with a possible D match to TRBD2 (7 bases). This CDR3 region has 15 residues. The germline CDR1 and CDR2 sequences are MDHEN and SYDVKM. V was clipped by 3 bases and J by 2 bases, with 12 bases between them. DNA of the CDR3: TGTGCCAGCAGTTTTAGGGGGGGGTACACAGATACGCAGTATTTT. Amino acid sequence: CASSFRGGYTDTQYF.

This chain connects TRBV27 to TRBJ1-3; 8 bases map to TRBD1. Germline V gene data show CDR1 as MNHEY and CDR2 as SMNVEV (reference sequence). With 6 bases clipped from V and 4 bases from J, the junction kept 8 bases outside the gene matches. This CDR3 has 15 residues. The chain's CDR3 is CASSLQGARGNTIYF. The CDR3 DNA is TGTGCCAGCAGCCTTCAGGGGGCGCGGGGAAACACCATATATTTT.

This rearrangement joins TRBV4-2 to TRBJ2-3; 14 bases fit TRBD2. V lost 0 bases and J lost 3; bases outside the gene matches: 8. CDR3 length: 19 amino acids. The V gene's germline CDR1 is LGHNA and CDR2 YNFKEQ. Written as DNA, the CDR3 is TGTGCCAGCAGCCAAGAGGAGACTAGCGGGGGGGCAGTGACAGATACGCAGTATTTT. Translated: CASSQEETSGGAVTDTQYF.

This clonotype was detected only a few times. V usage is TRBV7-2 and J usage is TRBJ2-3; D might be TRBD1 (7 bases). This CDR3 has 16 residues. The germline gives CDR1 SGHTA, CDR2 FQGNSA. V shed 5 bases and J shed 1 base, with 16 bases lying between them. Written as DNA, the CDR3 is TGTGCCAGCAGCCCAGCACCAGGGGGGCGCACAGATACGCAGTATTTT. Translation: CASSPAPGGRTDTQYF.

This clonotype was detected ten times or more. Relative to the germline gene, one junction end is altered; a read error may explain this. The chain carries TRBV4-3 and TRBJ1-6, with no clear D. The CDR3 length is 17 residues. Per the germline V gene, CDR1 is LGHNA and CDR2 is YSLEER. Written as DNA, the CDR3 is TGCGCCAGCAGCCACGTACCGGGGTCGGGGAATAACTCACCCCTCCACTTT. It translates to CASSHVPGSGNNSPLHF.

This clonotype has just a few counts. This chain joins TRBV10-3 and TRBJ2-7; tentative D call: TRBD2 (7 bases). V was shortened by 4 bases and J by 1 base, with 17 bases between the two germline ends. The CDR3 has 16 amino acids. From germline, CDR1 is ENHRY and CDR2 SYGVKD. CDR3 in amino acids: CAISVGGGSQSYEQYF. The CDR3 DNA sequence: TGTGCCATCAGTGTAGGGGGAGGGAGCCAATCCTACGAGCAGTACTTC.

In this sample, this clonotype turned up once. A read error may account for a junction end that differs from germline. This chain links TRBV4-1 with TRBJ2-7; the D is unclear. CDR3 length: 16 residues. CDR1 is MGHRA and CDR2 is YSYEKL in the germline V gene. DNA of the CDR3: TGCGCCAGCAGACAAGTCCTAGACCTCAGCTCCTACGAGCAGTACTTC. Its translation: CASRQVLDLSSYEQYF.

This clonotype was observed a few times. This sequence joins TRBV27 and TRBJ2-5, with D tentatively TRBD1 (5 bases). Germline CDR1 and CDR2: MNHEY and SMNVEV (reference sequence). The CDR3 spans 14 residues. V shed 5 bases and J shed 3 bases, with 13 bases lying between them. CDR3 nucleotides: TGTGCCAGCAGTCCACTCAGCAGGGAAGAGACCCAGTACTTC. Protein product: CASSPLSREETQYF.

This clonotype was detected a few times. CDR3 residues: CASSGRDRVNTEAFF. The CDR3 region has the DNA TGTGCCAGCAGCGGACGGGACAGAGTTAACACTGAAGCTTTCTTT. This chain connects TRBV11-2 to TRBJ1-1, with 7 bases lining up with TRBD1. Germline CDR1 reads SGHAT; CDR2 reads FQNNGV. This CDR3 has 15 residues. The V gene end was trimmed by 5 bases and the J gene end by 2 bases; junction bases not matched to a gene: 8.

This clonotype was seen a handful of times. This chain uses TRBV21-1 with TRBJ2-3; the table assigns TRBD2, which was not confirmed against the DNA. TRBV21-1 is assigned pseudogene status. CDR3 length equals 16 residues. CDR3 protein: CASSKVGGPCTDTQYF. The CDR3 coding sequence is TGTGCCAGCAGCAAAGTGGGGGGGCCCTGCACAGATACGCAGTATTTT.

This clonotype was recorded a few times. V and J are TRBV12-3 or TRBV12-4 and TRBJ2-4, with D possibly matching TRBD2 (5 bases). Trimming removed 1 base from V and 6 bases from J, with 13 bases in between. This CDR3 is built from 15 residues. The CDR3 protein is CASSLVHAGGNIQYF. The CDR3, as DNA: TGTGCCAGCAGTTTAGTTCACGCGGGTGGAAACATTCAGTACTTC.

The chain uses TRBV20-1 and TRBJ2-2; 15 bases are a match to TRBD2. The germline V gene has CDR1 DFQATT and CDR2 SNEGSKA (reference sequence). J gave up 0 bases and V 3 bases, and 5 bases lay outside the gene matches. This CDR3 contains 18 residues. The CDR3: CSARPGLAGGSNTGELFF. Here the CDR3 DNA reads TGCAGTGCTAGGCCGGGACTAGCGGGGGGTTCGAACACCGGGGAGCTGTTTTTT.

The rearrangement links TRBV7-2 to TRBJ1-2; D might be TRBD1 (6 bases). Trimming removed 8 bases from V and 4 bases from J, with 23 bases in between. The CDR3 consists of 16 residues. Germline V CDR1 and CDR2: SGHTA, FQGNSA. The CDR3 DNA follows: TGTGCCAGCCCAAATTTGACGCCGGGGGCAGGCTATGGCTACACCTTC. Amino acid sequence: CASPNLTPGAGYGYTF.

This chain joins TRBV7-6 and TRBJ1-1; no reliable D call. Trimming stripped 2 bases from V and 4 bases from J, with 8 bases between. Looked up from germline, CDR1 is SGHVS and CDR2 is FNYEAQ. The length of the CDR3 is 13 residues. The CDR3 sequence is CASSLSKRTEAFF. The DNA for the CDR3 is TGTGCCAGCAGCTTATCCAAGCGCACTGAAGCTTTCTTT.

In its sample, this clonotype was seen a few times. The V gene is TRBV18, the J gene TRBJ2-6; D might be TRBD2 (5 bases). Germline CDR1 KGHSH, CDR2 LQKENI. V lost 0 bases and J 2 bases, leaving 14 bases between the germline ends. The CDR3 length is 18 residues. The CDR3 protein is CASSPPSVEVTGANVLTF. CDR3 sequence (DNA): TGTGCCAGCTCACCACCATCGGTGGAGGTTACTGGGGCCAACGTCCTGACTTTC.

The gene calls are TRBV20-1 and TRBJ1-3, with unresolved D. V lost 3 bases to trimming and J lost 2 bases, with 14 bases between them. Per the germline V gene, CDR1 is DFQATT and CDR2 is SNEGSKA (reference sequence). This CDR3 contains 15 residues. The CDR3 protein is CSASPRRAPGNTIYF. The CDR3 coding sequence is TGCAGTGCTAGTCCTCGAAGGGCCCCTGGAAACACCATATATTTT.